This is a list of T cell receptor beta chains from one sample in a study of cytotoxic CD8 clonotypes in ibrutinib-treated CLL. The data were produced by immunoSEQ multiplex PCR, yet TCRdb's version contains in-frame clones alone and is incomplete. Here the sample spans roughly 300,000 clones, around 76% being singletons. The source was PBMCs, collected at disease progression, from a patient treated with ibrutinib. The receptors stem from a human donor with chronic lymphocytic leukemia. Each CDR3 is given with its conserved first and last residue. The order of the fields is D gene, CDR3 length, clone size, J gene, V gene, CDR3 DNA, CDR3 protein. The D gene is left open where the match is weak. The listing skips clone size in some rows; elsewhere it reads once, few, many or a size class.

>NA|14|NA|TRBJ2-7|TRBV6-5
TGTGCCAGCAGTTACTTGTCCTCCGGCTACGAGCAGTACTTC
CASSYLSSGYEQYF
>NA|13|NA|TRBJ2-7|TRBV5-6
TGTGCCAGCAGCTTGGCCATAAACTACGAGCAGTACTTC
CASSLAINYEQYF
>NA|15|NA|TRBJ2-7|TRBV15
TGTGCCACCAGCAGAGCCCCAAAGGGGACGTGGGAGCAGTACTTC
CATSRAPKGTWEQYF
>TRBD1|14|NA|TRBJ1-4|TRBV9
TGTGCCAGCAGCGGCCGGGACAGTAATGAAAAACTGTTTTTT
CASSGRDSNEKLFF
>NA|12|NA|TRBJ2-7|TRBV2
TGTGCCAGCAGTGTTTGGGCCTACGAGCAGTACTTC
CASSVWAYEQYF
>TRBD1|13|NA|TRBJ1-1|TRBV7-9
TGTGCCAGCGCCGGGACAGGGGTCACTGAAGCTTTCTTT
CASAGTGVTEAFF
>NA|13|NA|TRBJ1-1|TRBV9
TGTGCCAGCAGCGCCGGCCGGTTCACTGAAGCTTTCTTT
CASSAGRFTEAFF
>NA|16|NA|TRBJ1-5|TRBV6-5
TGTGCCAGCAGTTACCTTCAGGGGAAGAGCAATCAGCCCCAGCATTTT
CASSYLQGKSNQPQHF
>NA|14|NA|TRBJ1-3|TRBV25-1
TGTGCCAGCAGTGAACCCGGACAGGGAAACACCATATATTTT
CASSEPGQGNTIYF
>TRBD1|16|NA|TRBJ2-7|TRBV10-1
TGCGCCAGCAGTTCTTCACGGGACAGGGGCTCCTACGAGCAGTACTTC
CASSSSRDRGSYEQYF
>NA|17|once|TRBJ1-5|TRBV4-1
TGCGCCAGCAGCCAAGATCGTGGGGGGGGCTCCAATCAGCCCCAGCATTTT
CASSQDRGGGSNQPQHF
>TRBD2|14|once|TRBJ2-7|TRBV10-2
TGCGCCAGCAAGGGACTAGCGGGAGGGTACGAGCAGTACTTC
CASKGLAGGYEQYF
>TRBD1|16|NA|TRBJ1-2|TRBV11-2
TGTGCCAGCAGCCGTCTACCAGGACAGGGAGAGAGTGGCTACACCTTC
CASSRLPGQGESGYTF
>NA|15|few|TRBJ2-7|TRBV5-1
TGCGCCAGCAGCTTGAGGGGCCAGTGGGGGTACGAGCAGTACTTC
CASSLRGQWGYEQYF
>NA|19|NA|TRBJ2-1|TRBV21-1
TGTGCCAGCAGCACACAACTAGCGGGGCGGCGTAGGAACTACAATGAGCAGTTCTTC
CASSTQLAGRRRNYNEQFF
>NA|14|NA|TRBJ1-2|TRBV4-3
TGCGCCAGCAGCCAAGCCGCAGAAGTGGAAGGCTACACCTTC
CASSQAAEVEGYTF
>NA|13|NA|TRBJ2-5|TRBV7-9
TGTGCCAGCAGCTTAGCTGGGGGTGAGACCCAGTACTTC
CASSLAGGETQYF
>TRBD2|16|NA|TRBJ2-3|TRBV4-1
TGCGCCAGCAGCCAAGACCGGGGACTAGCTTCAGATACGCAGTATTTT
CASSQDRGLASDTQYF
>TRBD1|14|NA|TRBJ2-7|TRBV7-2
TGTGCCAGCAGCTACCGGGACAGCCTCTACGAGCAGTACTTC
CASSYRDSLYEQYF
>TRBD1|15|NA|TRBJ2-3|TRBV27
TGTGCCAGCGGGTGGACGGGACAGGGCACAGATACGCAGTATTTT
CASGWTGQGTDTQYF
>NA|13|NA|TRBJ2-7|TRBV5-1
TGCGCCAGCAGCTACAATGACGCCCTCGAGCAGTACTTC
CASSYNDALEQYF
>NA|14|once|TRBJ2-2|TRBV6-1
TGTGCCAGCAGTGGAGGTACGAACACCGGGGAGCTGTTTTTT
CASSGGTNTGELFF
>TRBD2|17|NA|TRBJ2-3|TRBV9
TGTGCCAGCAGCGTAGGTCGAAGGGGAGGGTTGAGACATACGCAGTATTTT
CASSVGRRGGLRHTQYF
>NA|14|NA|TRBJ2-1|TRBV29-1
TGCAGCGCCACTAGTTCCCTAACATACAATGAGCAGTTCTTC
CSATSSLTYNEQFF
>TRBD2|13|NA|TRBJ2-5|TRBV29-1
TGCAGCTTGGAGCGGGGGGACCAAGAGACCCAGTACTTC
CSLERGDQETQYF
>TRBD1|13|NA|TRBJ1-1|TRBV7-9
TGTGCCAGCAGCCCAATAGGTAGGGGACAGACTTTCTTT
CASSPIGRGQTFF
>NA|15|NA|TRBJ2-3|TRBV7-2
TGTGCCAGCAGCTCCACGCGACTAGGAGGAGATACGCAGTATTTT
CASSSTRLGGDTQYF
>NA|16|NA|TRBJ2-7|TRBV5-1
TGCGCCAGCAGCCCCGCAGTCCAGGGGTCAGTCTACGAGCAGTACTTC
CASSPAVQGSVYEQYF
>TRBD1|17|NA|TRBJ2-7|TRBV6-1
TGTGCCAGCAGTGAAAGGGACAGGGTTGGTTATCGCTACGAGCAGTACTTC
CASSERDRVGYRYEQYF
>NA|13|NA|TRBJ2-7|TRBV29-1
TGCAGCGGACGGGACGGACAAGCCTACGAGCAGTACTTC
CSGRDGQAYEQYF
>NA|11|few|TRBJ1-2|TRBV5-8
TGTGCCAGCAGCTTAGGGGGGATCGACACCTTC
CASSLGGIDTF
>NA|16|NA|TRBJ2-7|TRBV9
TGTGCCAGCAGCCCCCGGCCGGGACGGTTCCCCTACGAGCAGTACTTC
CASSPRPGRFPYEQYF
>TRBD1|15|NA|TRBJ2-3|TRBV5-8
TGTGCCAGCAGCTTTGACGACAGGGACACAGATACGCAGTATTTT
CASSFDDRDTDTQYF
>TRBD1|15|once|TRBJ2-7|TRBV7-2
TGTGCCAGCAGCCCAACAGGGGGGAAGACCTACGAGCAGTACTTC
CASSPTGGKTYEQYF